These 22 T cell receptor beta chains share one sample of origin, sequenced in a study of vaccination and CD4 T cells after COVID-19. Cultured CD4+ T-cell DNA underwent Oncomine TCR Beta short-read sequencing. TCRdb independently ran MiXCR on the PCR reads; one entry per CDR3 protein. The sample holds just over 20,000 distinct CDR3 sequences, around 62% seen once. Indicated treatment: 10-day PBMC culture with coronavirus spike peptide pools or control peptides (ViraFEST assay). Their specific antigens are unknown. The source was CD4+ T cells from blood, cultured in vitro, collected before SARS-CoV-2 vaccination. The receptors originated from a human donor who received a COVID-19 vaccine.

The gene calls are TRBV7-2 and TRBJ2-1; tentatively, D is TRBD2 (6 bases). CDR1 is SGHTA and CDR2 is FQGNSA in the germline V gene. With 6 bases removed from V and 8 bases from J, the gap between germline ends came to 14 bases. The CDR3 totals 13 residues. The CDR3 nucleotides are TGTGCCAGCAGTTATGATCGGGACTATGAGCAGTTCTTC. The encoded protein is CASSYDRDYEQFF.

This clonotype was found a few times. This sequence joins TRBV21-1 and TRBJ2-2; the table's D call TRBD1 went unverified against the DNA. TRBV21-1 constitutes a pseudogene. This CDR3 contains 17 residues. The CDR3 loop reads CASSKISGTVYTGELFF. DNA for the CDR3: TGTGCCAGCAGCAAAATCTCCGGGACAGTTTACACCGGGGAGCTGTTTTTT.

In DNA, the CDR3 is TGTGCCAGCAGCCCGGGGACAGGGTGGTTCGAGCAGTACTTC. Protein product: CASSPGTGWFEQYF. The genes are TRBV21-1 and TRBJ2-7; the table's D gene call, TRBD1, was not cross checked with the DNA. TRBV21-1 represents a pseudogene. The CDR3 consists of 14 residues.

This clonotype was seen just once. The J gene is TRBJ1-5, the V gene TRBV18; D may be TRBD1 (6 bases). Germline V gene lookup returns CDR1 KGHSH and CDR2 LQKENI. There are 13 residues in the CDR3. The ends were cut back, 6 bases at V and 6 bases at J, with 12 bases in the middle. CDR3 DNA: TGTGCCAGCTCGCTACAGGGTGGTCAGCCCCAGCATTTT. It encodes CASSLQGGQPQHF.

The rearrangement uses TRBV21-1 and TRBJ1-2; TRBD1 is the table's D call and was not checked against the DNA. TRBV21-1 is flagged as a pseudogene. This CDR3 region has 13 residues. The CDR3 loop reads CASGDREGDGYTF. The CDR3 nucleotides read TGTGCCAGTGGGGACAGGGAAGGGGATGGCTACACCTTC.

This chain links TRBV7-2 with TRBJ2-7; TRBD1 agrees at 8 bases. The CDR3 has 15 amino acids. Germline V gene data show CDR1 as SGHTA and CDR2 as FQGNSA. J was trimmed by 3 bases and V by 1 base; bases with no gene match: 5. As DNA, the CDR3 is TGTGCCAGCAGCTTAGAGGGACAGGCGCGCTACGAGCAGTACTTC. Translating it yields CASSLEGQARYEQYF.

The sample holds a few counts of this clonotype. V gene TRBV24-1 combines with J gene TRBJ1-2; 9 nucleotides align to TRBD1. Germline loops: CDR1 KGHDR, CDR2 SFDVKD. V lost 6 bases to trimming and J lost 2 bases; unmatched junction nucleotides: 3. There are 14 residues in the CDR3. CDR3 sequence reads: CATSSGQGNYGYTF. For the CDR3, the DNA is TGTGCCACCAGTTCCGGACAGGGGAACTATGGCTACACCTTC.

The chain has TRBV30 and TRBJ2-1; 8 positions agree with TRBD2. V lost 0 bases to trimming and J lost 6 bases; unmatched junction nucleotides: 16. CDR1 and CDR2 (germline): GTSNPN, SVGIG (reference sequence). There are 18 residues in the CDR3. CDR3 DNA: TGTGCCTGGAGTGTCCCTCCATACGGGGGGGCCCTGCTCAATGAGCAGTTCTTC. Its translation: CAWSVPPYGGALLNEQFF.

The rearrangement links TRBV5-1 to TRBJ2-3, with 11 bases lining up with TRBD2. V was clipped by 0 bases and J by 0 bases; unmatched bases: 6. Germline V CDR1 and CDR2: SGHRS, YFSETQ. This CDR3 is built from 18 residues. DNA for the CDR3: TGCGCCAGCAGCTTGGCGGTACTAGCGGGAGCTAGCACAGATACGCAGTATTTT. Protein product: CASSLAVLAGASTDTQYF. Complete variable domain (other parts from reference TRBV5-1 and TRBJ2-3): KAGVTQTPRYLIKTRGQQVTLSCSPISGHRSVSWYQQTPGQGLQFLFEYFSETQRNKGNFPGRFSGRQFSNSRSEMNVSTLELGDSALYLCASSLAVLAGASTDTQYFGPGTRLTVL.

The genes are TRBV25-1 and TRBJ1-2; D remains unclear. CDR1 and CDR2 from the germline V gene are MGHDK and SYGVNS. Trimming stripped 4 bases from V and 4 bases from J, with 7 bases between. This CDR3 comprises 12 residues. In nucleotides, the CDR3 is TGTGCCAGCAGTGCCGACTTCTATGGCTACACCTTC. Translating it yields CASSADFYGYTF.

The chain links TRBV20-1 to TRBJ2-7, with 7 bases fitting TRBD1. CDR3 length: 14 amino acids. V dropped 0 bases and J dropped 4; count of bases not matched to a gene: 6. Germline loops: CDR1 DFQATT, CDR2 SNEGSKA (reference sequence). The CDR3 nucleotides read TGCAGTGCTAGAGAGACAGGGAAGACATACGAGCAGTACTTC. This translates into CSARETGKTYEQYF.

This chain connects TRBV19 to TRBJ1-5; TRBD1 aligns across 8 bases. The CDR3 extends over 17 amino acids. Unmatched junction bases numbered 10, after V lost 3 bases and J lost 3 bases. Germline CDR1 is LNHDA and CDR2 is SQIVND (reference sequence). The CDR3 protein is CASSIDEGQGNNQPQHF. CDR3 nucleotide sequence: TGTGCCAGTAGTATCGACGAAGGACAGGGCAACAATCAGCCCCAGCATTTT.

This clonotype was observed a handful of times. The CDR3 DNA reads as TGTGCCAGCAGTGCAACCGGGACGAAATACACAGATACGCAGTATTTT. Its protein is CASSATGTKYTDTQYF. The J gene is TRBJ2-3, the V gene TRBV27; either TRBD1 or TRBD2 may fit D (5 bases each). The CDR3 runs to 16 residues. Germline CDR1 and CDR2: MNHEY and SMNVEV (reference sequence). Trimming removed 5 bases at V and 2 bases at J, with 17 bases between.

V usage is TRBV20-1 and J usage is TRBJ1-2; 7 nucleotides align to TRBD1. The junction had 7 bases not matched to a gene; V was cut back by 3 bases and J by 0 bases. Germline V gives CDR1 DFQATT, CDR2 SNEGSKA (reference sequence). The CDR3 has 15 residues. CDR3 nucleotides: TGCAGTGCTAGGAACCCCGGGACAGCTAACTATGGCTACACCTTC. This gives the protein CSARNPGTANYGYTF.

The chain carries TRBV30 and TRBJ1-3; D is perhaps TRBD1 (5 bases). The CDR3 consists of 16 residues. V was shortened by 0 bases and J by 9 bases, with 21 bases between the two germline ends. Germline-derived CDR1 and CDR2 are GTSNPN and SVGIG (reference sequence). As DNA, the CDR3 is TGTGCCTGGAGTGTACGTGGGGGAACCACACCCTCCACCATATATTTT. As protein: CAWSVRGGTTPSTIYF.

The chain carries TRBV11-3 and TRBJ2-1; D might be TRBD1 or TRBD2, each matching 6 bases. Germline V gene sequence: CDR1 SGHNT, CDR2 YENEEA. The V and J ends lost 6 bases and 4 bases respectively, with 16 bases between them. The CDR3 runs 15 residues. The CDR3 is CASRIGGGSYNEQFF. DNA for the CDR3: TGTGCCAGCAGAATCGGAGGGGGGTCTTACAATGAGCAGTTCTTC.

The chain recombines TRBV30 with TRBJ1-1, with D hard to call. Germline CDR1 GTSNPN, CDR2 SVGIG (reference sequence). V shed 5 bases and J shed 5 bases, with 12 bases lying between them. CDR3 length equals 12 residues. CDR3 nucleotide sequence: TGTGCCTGGGCCCGGGATTTGACTGAAGCTTTCTTT. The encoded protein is CAWARDLTEAFF.

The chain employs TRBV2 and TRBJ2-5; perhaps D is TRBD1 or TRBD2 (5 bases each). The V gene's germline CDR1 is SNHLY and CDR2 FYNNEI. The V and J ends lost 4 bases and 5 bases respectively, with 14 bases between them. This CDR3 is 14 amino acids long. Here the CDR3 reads CASSAAGTGETQYF. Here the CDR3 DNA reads TGTGCCAGCAGTGCGGCAGGGACGGGCGAGACCCAGTACTTC.

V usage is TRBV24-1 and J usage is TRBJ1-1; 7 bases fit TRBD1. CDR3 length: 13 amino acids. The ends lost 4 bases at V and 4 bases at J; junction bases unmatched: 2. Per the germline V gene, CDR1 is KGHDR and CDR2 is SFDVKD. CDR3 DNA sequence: TGTGCCACCAGTGAGAGACAGGGCACTGAAGCTTTCTTT. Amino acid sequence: CATSERQGTEAFF.

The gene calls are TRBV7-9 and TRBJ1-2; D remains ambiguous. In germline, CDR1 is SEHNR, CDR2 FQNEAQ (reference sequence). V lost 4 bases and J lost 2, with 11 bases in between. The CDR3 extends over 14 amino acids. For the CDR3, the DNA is TGTGCCAGCAGCTCAACCATAGGAAACTATGGCTACACCTTC. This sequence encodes CASSSTIGNYGYTF.

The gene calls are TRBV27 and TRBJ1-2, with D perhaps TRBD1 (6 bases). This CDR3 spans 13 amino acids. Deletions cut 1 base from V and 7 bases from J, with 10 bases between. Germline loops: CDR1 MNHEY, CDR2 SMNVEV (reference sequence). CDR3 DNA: TGTGCCAGCAGTTTATTGAGGGGGTCTGGCTACACCTTC. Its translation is CASSLLRGSGYTF.

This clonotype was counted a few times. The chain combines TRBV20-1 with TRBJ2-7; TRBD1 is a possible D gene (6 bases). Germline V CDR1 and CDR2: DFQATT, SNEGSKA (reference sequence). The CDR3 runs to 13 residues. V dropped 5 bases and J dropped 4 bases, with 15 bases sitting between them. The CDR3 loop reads CSASPTGVYEQYF. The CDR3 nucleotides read TGCAGTGCTTCACCGACAGGAGTGTACGAGCAGTACTTC.